This is a list of T cell receptor beta chains from one sample in a study of shared clonotypes between healthy human individuals. Assay: immunoSEQ multiplex PCR; the TCRdb copy retains only in-frame clones and omits some. The sample includes roughly 2.2 million clones, more than 80% of them seen just once. Sequences were obtained from naive CD4+ T cells from PBMCs. The receptors here all came from a young man in good health. Some clones in this sample may be carry-over from other donors' samples. CDR3s include the opening cysteine and the closing phenylalanine or tryptophan. Each record gives: J gene, V gene, clone size, D gene, CDR3 DNA, CDR3 protein. A D gene is named only where the DNA matches it firmly. Clone size, where shown, is once, few, many, or a class for clones that have expanded.

j_gene: TRBJ1-2
v_gene: TRBV29-1
abundance: .
d_gene: .
CDR3nt: TGCAGCGCATCGGTCATTGGATATGGCTACACCTTC
CDR3aa: CSASVIGYGYTF

j_gene: TRBJ2-3
v_gene: TRBV4-3
abundance: .
d_gene: .
CDR3nt: TGCGCCAGCAGCCCCCGAAGAGATACGCAGTATTTT
CDR3aa: CASSPRRDTQYF

j_gene: TRBJ1-2
v_gene: TRBV28
abundance: .
d_gene: TRBD1
CDR3nt: TGTGCCAGCAGCTGGGGACAGGGCAATGGCTACACCTTC
CDR3aa: CASSWGQGNGYTF

j_gene: TRBJ2-3
v_gene: TRBV11-3
abundance: .
d_gene: TRBD2
CDR3nt: TGTGCCAGCAGCCCCGGGAGGGCAGATACGCAGTATTTT
CDR3aa: CASSPGRADTQYF

j_gene: TRBJ1-1
v_gene: TRBV9
abundance: .
d_gene: .
CDR3nt: TGTGCCAGCAGCGTAGGGCCTAGGGAGAACACTGAAGCTTTCTTT
CDR3aa: CASSVGPRENTEAFF

j_gene: TRBJ2-7
v_gene: TRBV30
abundance: .
d_gene: .
CDR3nt: TGTGCCTGGAGTCTCGACAGGTCCTACGAGCAGTACTTC
CDR3aa: CAWSLDRSYEQYF

j_gene: TRBJ2-7
v_gene: TRBV5-1
abundance: .
d_gene: TRBD1
CDR3nt: TGCGCCAGCAGCTTACCGGGACAGGGAAACGAGCAGTACTTC
CDR3aa: CASSLPGQGNEQYF

j_gene: TRBJ1-5
v_gene: TRBV18
abundance: .
d_gene: .
CDR3nt: TGTGCCAGCTCACCATCCGAAAGTCGACAGTCCCAGCATTTT
CDR3aa: CASSPSESRQSQHF

j_gene: TRBJ2-5
v_gene: TRBV18
abundance: .
d_gene: .
CDR3nt: TGTGCCAGCTCACCACCTTCAGGCATGTACCCCTCGAGGGAGACCCAGTACTTC
CDR3aa: CASSPPSGMYPSRETQYF

j_gene: TRBJ2-2
v_gene: TRBV7-8
abundance: .
d_gene: .
CDR3nt: TGTGCCAGCAGCTTCCAGCCCACGAACACCGGGGAGCTGTTTTTT
CDR3aa: CASSFQPTNTGELFF

j_gene: TRBJ1-3
v_gene: TRBV18
abundance: .
d_gene: TRBD1
CDR3nt: TGTGCCAGCTCAGCATCAGGACAGGGGGCTGGAAACACCATATATTTT
CDR3aa: CASSASGQGAGNTIYF

j_gene: TRBJ2-7
v_gene: TRBV28
abundance: .
d_gene: TRBD1
CDR3nt: TGTGCCAGCAGTTTAGTAGGTTTCACAGGGGGCGCCTACGAGCAGTACTTC
CDR3aa: CASSLVGFTGGAYEQYF

j_gene: TRBJ2-7
v_gene: TRBV4-2
abundance: .
d_gene: .
CDR3nt: TGTGCCAGCAGCCAAGAATCAGCTTCGTTTAGCGAGCAGTACTTC
CDR3aa: CASSQESASFSEQYF

j_gene: TRBJ2-3
v_gene: TRBV21-1
abundance: .
d_gene: .
CDR3nt: TGTGCCAGCAGCAAAGCCCTAGCGGGAGCATCGGCGCCAGATACGCAGTATTTT
CDR3aa: CASSKALAGASAPDTQYF

j_gene: TRBJ2-6
v_gene: TRBV4-3
abundance: .
d_gene: .
CDR3nt: TGCGCCAGCAGCCAAGTAGACTTACTCGCTGACTCTGGGGCCAACGTCCTGACTTTC
CDR3aa: CASSQVDLLADSGANVLTF

j_gene: TRBJ2-1
v_gene: TRBV10-3
abundance: once
d_gene: TRBD1
CDR3nt: TGTGCCATCAAGGGGACAGGGGGCAATGAGCAGTTCTTC
CDR3aa: CAIKGTGGNEQFF

j_gene: TRBJ2-7
v_gene: TRBV19
abundance: .
d_gene: TRBD2
CDR3nt: TGTGCCAGTAGTATAGATCCCAGGGCGCGGGAGGGGACCTACGAGCAGTACTTC
CDR3aa: CASSIDPRAREGTYEQYF

j_gene: TRBJ2-3
v_gene: TRBV9
abundance: .
d_gene: .
CDR3nt: TGTGCCAGCAGCGTAAGAGGTAGCGGAAGGGATACGCAGTATTTT
CDR3aa: CASSVRGSGRDTQYF

j_gene: TRBJ1-2
v_gene: TRBV28
abundance: .
d_gene: TRBD1
CDR3nt: TGTGCCAGCAGGGACAGGATCTATGGCTACACCTTC
CDR3aa: CASRDRIYGYTF

j_gene: TRBJ1-4
v_gene: TRBV2
abundance: .
d_gene: TRBD1
CDR3nt: TGTGCCAGCAGTGAATCCACAGGGGGATCACTGTTTTTT
CDR3aa: CASSESTGGSLFF

j_gene: TRBJ2-2
v_gene: TRBV10-1
abundance: .
d_gene: .
CDR3nt: TGCGCCAGCAGTGAGTCGATGGGCATCAACACCGGGGAGCTGTTTTTT
CDR3aa: CASSESMGINTGELFF

j_gene: TRBJ2-3
v_gene: TRBV7-3
abundance: once
d_gene: .
CDR3nt: TGTGCCAGCAGCCTGGGCTCCGCGGTCGGTACGCAGTATTTT
CDR3aa: CASSLGSAVGTQYF

j_gene: TRBJ1-2
v_gene: TRBV28
abundance: .
d_gene: TRBD1
CDR3nt: TGTGCCAGCAGGAAGACAGGGTCCCACTATGGCTACACCTTC
CDR3aa: CASRKTGSHYGYTF

j_gene: TRBJ2-7
v_gene: TRBV7-9
abundance: .
d_gene: .
CDR3nt: TGTGCCAGCAGCTTAGGGACGGGACTGACATTCGAGCAGTACTTC
CDR3aa: CASSLGTGLTFEQYF

j_gene: TRBJ2-7
v_gene: TRBV14
abundance: .
d_gene: TRBD1
CDR3nt: TGTGCCAGCAGCGTTGGACCCTCGACAGGGACCTACGAGCAGTACTTC
CDR3aa: CASSVGPSTGTYEQYF

j_gene: TRBJ2-1
v_gene: TRBV15
abundance: .
d_gene: .
CDR3nt: TGTGCCACCAGCAGAGACGGAGTTGAGCAGTTCTTC
CDR3aa: CATSRDGVEQFF

j_gene: TRBJ2-1
v_gene: TRBV11-3
abundance: .
d_gene: .
CDR3nt: TGTGCCAGCAGCTTAGATGGTTCCGGGGGCAATGAGCAGTTCTTC
CDR3aa: CASSLDGSGGNEQFF

j_gene: TRBJ2-7
v_gene: TRBV28
abundance: .
d_gene: .
CDR3nt: TGTGCCACCCTCGGGACACTCTCCTACGAGCAGTACTTC
CDR3aa: CATLGTLSYEQYF

j_gene: TRBJ1-6
v_gene: TRBV4-1
abundance: .
d_gene: .
CDR3nt: TGCGCCAGCAGCCAAGATCCTGGCAGGGTGATAGGGTCACCCCTCCACTTT
CDR3aa: CASSQDPGRVIGSPLHF

j_gene: TRBJ1-4
v_gene: TRBV7-9
abundance: .
d_gene: .
CDR3nt: TGTGCCAGCAGCTTAGCGCGGGCAGCCCTTCCTGAAAAACTGTTTTTT
CDR3aa: CASSLARAALPEKLFF

j_gene: TRBJ1-2
v_gene: TRBV27
abundance: .
d_gene: TRBD1
CDR3nt: TGTGCCAGCAGCGACAGGGGCCAAGAGGGTACTGGCTACACCTTC
CDR3aa: CASSDRGQEGTGYTF

j_gene: TRBJ1-1
v_gene: TRBV30
abundance: .
d_gene: .
CDR3nt: TGTGCCTGGAGTGTCTTGGGGTTTGGGAAAGCTTTCTTT
CDR3aa: CAWSVLGFGKAFF

j_gene: TRBJ2-2
v_gene: TRBV5-1
abundance: few
d_gene: TRBD2
CDR3nt: TGCGCCAGCAGCTTGAAATTAGCGGGGCCGAGCACCGGGGAGCTGTTTTTT
CDR3aa: CASSLKLAGPSTGELFF

j_gene: TRBJ1-2
v_gene: TRBV27
abundance: .
d_gene: TRBD1
CDR3nt: TGTGCCAGCGAGGTCCGGGGACAGGTCTATGGCTACACCTTC
CDR3aa: CASEVRGQVYGYTF

j_gene: TRBJ1-1
v_gene: TRBV9
abundance: few
d_gene: .
CDR3nt: TGTGCCAGCAGCGTACAGGGGAACACTGAAGCTTTCTTT
CDR3aa: CASSVQGNTEAFF

j_gene: TRBJ1-1
v_gene: TRBV29-1
abundance: .
d_gene: .
CDR3nt: TGCAGCGTCCGCAGGGGACGGGACACTGAAGCTTTCTTT
CDR3aa: CSVRRGRDTEAFF

j_gene: TRBJ2-7
v_gene: TRBV4-2
abundance: .
d_gene: TRBD1
CDR3nt: TGTGCCAGCAGCCAAGAGTGGGACAGGTCCTACGAGCAGTACTTC
CDR3aa: CASSQEWDRSYEQYF

j_gene: TRBJ1-1
v_gene: TRBV5-4
abundance: .
d_gene: .
CDR3nt: TGTGCCAGCAGCTTTGGCAGGAACACTGAAGCTTTCTTT
CDR3aa: CASSFGRNTEAFF

j_gene: TRBJ2-2
v_gene: TRBV5-1
abundance: once
d_gene: .
CDR3nt: TGCGCCAGCAGCCCGCAGGGGAGTGGGACCGGGGAGCTGTTTTTT
CDR3aa: CASSPQGSGTGELFF

j_gene: TRBJ2-7
v_gene: TRBV5-1
abundance: .
d_gene: .
CDR3nt: TGCGCCAGCAGCCTCAGGGTCAGGGGATACGAGCAGTACTTC
CDR3aa: CASSLRVRGYEQYF

j_gene: TRBJ1-3
v_gene: TRBV21-1
abundance: .
d_gene: .
CDR3nt: .
CDR3aa: CASTGGGGVASGNTIYF

j_gene: TRBJ1-1
v_gene: TRBV29-1
abundance: .
d_gene: TRBD1
CDR3nt: TGCAGCGTTCAGGGACAGACGAACACTGAAGCTTTCTTT
CDR3aa: CSVQGQTNTEAFF

j_gene: TRBJ2-7
v_gene: TRBV5-4
abundance: .
d_gene: TRBD2
CDR3nt: TGTGCCAGCAGCCGGACTAGCGGGGGCTACGAGCAGTACTTC
CDR3aa: CASSRTSGGYEQYF

j_gene: TRBJ1-1
v_gene: TRBV6-5
abundance: once
d_gene: .
CDR3nt: TGTGCCAGCAGTTACTCCGCGGCCCTCGGAAAAGCTTTCTTT
CDR3aa: CASSYSAALGKAFF

j_gene: TRBJ2-3
v_gene: TRBV2
abundance: .
d_gene: .
CDR3nt: TGTGCCAGCAGTTGGGGCACAGATACGCAGTATTTT
CDR3aa: CASSWGTDTQYF